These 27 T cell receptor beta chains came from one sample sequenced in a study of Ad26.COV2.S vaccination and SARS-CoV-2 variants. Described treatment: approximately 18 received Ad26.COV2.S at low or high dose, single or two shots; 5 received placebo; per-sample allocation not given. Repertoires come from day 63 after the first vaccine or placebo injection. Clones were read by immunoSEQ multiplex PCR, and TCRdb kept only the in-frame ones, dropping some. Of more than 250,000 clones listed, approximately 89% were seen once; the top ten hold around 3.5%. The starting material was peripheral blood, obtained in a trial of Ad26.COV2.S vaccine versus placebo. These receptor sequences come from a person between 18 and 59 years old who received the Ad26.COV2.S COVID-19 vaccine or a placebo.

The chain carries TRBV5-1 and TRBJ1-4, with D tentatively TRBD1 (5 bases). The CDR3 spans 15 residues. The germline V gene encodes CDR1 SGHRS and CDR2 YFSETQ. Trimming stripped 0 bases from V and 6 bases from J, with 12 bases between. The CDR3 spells CASSLAATGDEKLFF. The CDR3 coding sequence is TGCGCCAGCAGCTTGGCGGCAACGGGGGATGAAAAACTGTTTTTT. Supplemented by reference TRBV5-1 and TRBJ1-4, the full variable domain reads KAGVTQTPRYLIKTRGQQVTLSCSPISGHRSVSWYQQTPGQGLQFLFEYFSETQRNKGNFPGRFSGRQFSNSRSEMNVSTLELGDSALYLCASSLAATGDEKLFFGSGTQLSVL.

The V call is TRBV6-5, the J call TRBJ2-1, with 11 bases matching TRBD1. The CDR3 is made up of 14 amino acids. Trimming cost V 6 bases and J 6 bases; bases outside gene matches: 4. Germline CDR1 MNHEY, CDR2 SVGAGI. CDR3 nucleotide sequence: TGTGCCAGCAGGGGACAGGGGGGGGTCAATGAGCAGTTCTTC. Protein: CASRGQGGVNEQFF.

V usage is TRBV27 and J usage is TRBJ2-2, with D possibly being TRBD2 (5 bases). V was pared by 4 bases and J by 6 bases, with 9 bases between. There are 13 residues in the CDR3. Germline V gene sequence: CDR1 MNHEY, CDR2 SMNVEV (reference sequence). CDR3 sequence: CASSSHGAGELFF. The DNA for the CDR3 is TGTGCCAGCAGTTCCCACGGGGCCGGGGAGCTGTTTTTT.

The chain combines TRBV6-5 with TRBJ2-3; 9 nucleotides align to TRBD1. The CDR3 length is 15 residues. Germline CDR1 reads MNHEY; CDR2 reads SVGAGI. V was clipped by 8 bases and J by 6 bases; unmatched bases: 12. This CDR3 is CASQIRDRVSDTQYF. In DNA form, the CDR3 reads TGTGCCAGCCAGATCCGGGACAGGGTCTCCGATACGCAGTATTTT.

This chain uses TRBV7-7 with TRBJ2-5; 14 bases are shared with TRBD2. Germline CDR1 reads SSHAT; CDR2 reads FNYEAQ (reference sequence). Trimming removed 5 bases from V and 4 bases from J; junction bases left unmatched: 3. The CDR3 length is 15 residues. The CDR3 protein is CASSQGTSGRETQYF. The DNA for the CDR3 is TGTGCCAGCAGCCAAGGGACTAGCGGGAGAGAGACCCAGTACTTC.

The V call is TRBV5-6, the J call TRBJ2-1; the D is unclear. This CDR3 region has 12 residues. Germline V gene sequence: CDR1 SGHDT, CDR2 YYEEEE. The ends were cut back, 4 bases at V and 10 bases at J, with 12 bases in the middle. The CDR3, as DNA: TGTGCCAGCAGCCGCTCCCTGGGGGAGCAGTTCTTC. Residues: CASSRSLGEQFF.

CDR3 region: CASSYSAPGYQETQYF. Written as DNA, the CDR3 is TGTGCCAGCAGTTACTCGGCCCCAGGATACCAAGAGACCCAGTACTTC. The rearrangement joins TRBV6-6 to TRBJ2-5, with D hard to call. Germline lookup yields CDR1 MNHNY and CDR2 SVGAGI (reference sequence). The ends were cut back, 0 bases at V and 0 bases at J, with 11 bases in the middle. This CDR3 comprises 16 residues.

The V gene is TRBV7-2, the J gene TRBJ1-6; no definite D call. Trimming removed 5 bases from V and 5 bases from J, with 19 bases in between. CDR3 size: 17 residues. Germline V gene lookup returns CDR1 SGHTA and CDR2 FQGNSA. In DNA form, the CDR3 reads TGTGCCAGCAGCGCCACCGGGGTAGAGGATAATAATTCACCCCTCCACTTT. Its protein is CASSATGVEDNNSPLHF.

CDR3 amino acids: CASSQDHGRPSGRTAGELFF. For the CDR3, the DNA is TGTGCCAGCAGCCAAGATCATGGGAGACCTAGCGGGAGAACCGCCGGGGAGCTGTTTTTT. This chain connects TRBV3-1 (or the pseudogene TRBV3-2) to TRBJ2-2; the match to TRBD2 covers 10 bases. CDR3 length: 20 residues. Trimming removed 0 bases from V and 6 bases from J; junction bases left unmatched: 16. CDR1 is LGHDT, CDR2 YNNKEL, per germline (reference sequence).

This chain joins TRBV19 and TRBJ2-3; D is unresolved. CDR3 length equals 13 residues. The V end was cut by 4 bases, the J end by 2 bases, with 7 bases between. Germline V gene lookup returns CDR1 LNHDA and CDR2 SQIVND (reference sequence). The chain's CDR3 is CASSTPPTDTQYF. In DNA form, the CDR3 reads TGTGCCAGTAGTACCCCCCCCACAGATACGCAGTATTTT.

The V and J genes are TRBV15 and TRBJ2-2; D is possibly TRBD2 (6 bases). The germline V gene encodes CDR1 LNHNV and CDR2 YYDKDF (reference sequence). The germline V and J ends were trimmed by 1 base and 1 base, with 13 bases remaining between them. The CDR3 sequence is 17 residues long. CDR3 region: CATSRVYGLLNTGELFF. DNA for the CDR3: TGTGCCACCAGCAGAGTGTACGGACTACTGAACACCGGGGAGCTGTTTTTT.

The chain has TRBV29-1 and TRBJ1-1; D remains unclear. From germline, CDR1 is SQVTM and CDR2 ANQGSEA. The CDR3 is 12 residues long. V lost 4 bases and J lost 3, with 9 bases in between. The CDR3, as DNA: TGCAGCGTTGGCCGGAGGGACACTGAAGCTTTCTTT. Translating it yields CSVGRRDTEAFF.

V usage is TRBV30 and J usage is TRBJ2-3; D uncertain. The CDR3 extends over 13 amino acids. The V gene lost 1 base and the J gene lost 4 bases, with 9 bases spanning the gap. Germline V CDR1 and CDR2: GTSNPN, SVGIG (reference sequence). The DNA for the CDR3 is TGTGCCTGGAGTGGGGGTGGCGCAGATACGCAGTATTTT. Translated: CAWSGGGADTQYF.

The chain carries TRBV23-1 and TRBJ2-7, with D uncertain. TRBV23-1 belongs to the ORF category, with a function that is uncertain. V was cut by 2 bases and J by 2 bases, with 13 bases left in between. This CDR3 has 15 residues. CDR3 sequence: CASSQRADNTYEQYF. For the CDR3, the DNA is TGCGCCAGCAGTCAAAGGGCAGACAATACCTACGAGCAGTACTTC.

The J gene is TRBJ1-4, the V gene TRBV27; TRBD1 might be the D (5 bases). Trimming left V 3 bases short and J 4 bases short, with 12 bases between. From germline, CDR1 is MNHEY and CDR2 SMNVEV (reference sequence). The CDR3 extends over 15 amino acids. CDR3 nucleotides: TGTGCCAGCAGTTTTTCCGGGGCCGTTAATGAAAAACTGTTTTTT. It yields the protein CASSFSGAVNEKLFF.

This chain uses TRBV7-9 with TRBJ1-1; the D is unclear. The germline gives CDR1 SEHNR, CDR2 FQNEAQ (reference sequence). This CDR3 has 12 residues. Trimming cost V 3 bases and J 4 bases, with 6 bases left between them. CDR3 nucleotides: TGTGCCAGCAGCTTGATGGGCACTGAAGCTTTCTTT. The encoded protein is CASSLMGTEAFF.

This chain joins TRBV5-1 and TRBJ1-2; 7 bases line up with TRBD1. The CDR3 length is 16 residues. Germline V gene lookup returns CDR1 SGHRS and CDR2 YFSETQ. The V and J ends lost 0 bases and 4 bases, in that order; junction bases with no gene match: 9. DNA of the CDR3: TGCGCCAGCAGCTTGGACCAAGGGGGCTCGGGCTATGGCTACACCTTC. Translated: CASSLDQGGSGYGYTF.

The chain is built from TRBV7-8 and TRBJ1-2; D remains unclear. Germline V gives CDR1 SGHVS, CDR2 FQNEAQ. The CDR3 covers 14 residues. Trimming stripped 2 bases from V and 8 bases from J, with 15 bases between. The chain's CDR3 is CASSLSVRSNGYTF. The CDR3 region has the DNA TGTGCCAGCAGCTTATCGGTACGGTCGAACGGCTACACCTTC.

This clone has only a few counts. CDR3 in amino acids: CASSQDNIRDTQYF. CDR3 nucleotides: TGTGCCAGCAGCCAAGATAATATTCGCGATACGCAGTATTTT. This chain connects TRBV14 to TRBJ2-3, with D hard to call. This CDR3 spans 14 amino acids. The V end was cut by 0 bases, the J end by 6 bases, with 10 bases between. Germline CDR1 SGHDN, CDR2 FVKESK.

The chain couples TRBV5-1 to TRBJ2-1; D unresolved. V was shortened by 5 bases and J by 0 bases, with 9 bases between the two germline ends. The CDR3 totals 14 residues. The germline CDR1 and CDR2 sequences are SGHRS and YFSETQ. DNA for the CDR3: TGCGCCAGCAGAATGGCGGTCTCCTACAATGAGCAGTTCTTC. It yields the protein CASRMAVSYNEQFF.

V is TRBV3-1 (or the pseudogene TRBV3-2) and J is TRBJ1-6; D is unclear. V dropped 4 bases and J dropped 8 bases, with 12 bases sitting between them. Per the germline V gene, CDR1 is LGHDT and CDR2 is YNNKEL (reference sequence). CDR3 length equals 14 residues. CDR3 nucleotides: TGTGCCAGCAGCCCACCGACCTTGTATTCACCCCTCCACTTT. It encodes CASSPPTLYSPLHF.

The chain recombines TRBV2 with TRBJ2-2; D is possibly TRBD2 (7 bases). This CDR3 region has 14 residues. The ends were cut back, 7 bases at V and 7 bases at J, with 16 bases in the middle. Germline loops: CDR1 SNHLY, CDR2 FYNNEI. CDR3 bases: TGTGCCAGCATCGGGGGGCTGAGTGTCGGGGAGCTGTTTTTT. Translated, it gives CASIGGLSVGELFF.

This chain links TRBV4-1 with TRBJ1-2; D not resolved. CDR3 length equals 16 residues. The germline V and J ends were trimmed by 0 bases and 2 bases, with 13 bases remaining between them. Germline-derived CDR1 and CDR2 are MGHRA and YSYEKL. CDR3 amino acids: CASSQERKAANYGYTF. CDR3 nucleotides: TGCGCCAGCAGCCAAGAGAGGAAAGCTGCGAACTATGGCTACACCTTC.

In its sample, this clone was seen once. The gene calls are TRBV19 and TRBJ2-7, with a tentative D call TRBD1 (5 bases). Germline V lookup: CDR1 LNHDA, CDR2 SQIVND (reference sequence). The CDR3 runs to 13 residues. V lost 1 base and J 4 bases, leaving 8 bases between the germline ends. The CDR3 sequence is CASSIGQGYEQYF. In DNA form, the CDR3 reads TGTGCCAGTAGTATAGGGCAGGGTTACGAGCAGTACTTC.

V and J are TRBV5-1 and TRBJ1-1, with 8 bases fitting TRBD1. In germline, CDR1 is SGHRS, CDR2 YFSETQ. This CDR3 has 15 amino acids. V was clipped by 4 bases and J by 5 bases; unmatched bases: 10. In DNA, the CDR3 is TGCGCCAGCAGCGCCCGGCCTGACAGGGGTACTGAAGCTTTCTTT. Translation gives CASSARPDRGTEAFF.

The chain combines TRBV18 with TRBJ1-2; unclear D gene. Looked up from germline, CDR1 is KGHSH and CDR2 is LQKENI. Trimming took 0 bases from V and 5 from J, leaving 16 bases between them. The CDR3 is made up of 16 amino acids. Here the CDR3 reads CASSPPYRRLGYGYTF. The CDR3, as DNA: TGTGCCAGCTCACCACCATATCGCAGGTTAGGGTATGGCTACACCTTC.

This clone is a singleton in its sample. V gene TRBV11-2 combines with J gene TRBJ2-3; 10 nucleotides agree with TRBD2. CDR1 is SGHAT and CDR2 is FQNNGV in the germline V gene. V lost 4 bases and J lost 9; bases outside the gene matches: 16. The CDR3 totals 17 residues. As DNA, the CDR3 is TGTGCCAGCAGCTCCGTGGGTAGCGGGGGGACCAGGAGGACGCAGTATTTT. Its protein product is CASSSVGSGGTRRTQYF.